This passage covers 11 T cell receptor beta chains from one sample sequenced in a study of CD8+CD57+ T cells in acquired aplastic anemia. TCR beta VDJ and CDR3 profiling used genomic DNA as template. Via MiXCR, TCRdb re-called the reads, giving one row per CDR3 protein. The sample has 200,000 to 250,000 distinct CDR3 sequences, roughly 50% seen once. Patients picked for sequencing had shown CD8+CD57+ cell expansion detected by flow cytometry. Input material: sorted CD4+, CD8+, or CD8+CD57+ T cells (not recorded which) from PBMCs. Source of these receptors: a human donor with aplastic anemia.

This clonotype showed up many times. The chain uses TRBV3-1 and TRBJ2-7; D unclear. V was cut by 0 bases and J by 2 bases, with 5 bases left in between. Germline CDR1 reads LGHDT; CDR2 reads YNNKEL (reference sequence). The CDR3 consists of 13 residues. DNA for the CDR3: TGTGCCAGCAGCCAAGACCGTGCCTACGAGCAGTACTTC. Residues: CASSQDRAYEQYF.

This clonotype has at least ten counts. The chain combines TRBV3-1 with TRBJ1-5; D may be TRBD1 (6 bases). The V end was cut by 1 base, the J end by 6 bases, with 10 bases between. CDR1 and CDR2 from the germline V gene are LGHDT and YNNKEL (reference sequence). The CDR3 is 14 amino acids. The CDR3, as DNA: TGTGCCAGCAGCCAAGCCTCAGGGGCTCAGCCCCAGCATTTT. Protein: CASSQASGAQPQHF.

This clonotype was detected ten times or more. V usage is TRBV12-3 or TRBV12-4 and J usage is TRBJ2-7; 7 nucleotides agree with TRBD1. This CDR3 spans 13 amino acids. V shed 3 bases, J shed 7 bases, and the junction held 6 bases outside the gene matches. This CDR3 is CASSFRTGDEQYF. In nucleotides, the CDR3 is TGTGCCAGCAGTTTTCGAACAGGGGATGAGCAGTACTTC.

A remark on this clonotype: A single base separates this from a much larger clone, so it may be a read error. This chain links TRBV5-8 with TRBJ1-6; no reliable D call. CDR1 SGHTS and CDR2 YDEGEE come from the germline V gene. The V end lost 7 bases, the J end lost 8 bases, and 16 bases lay between the germline ends. CDR3 length: 14 amino acids. The CDR3 coding sequence is TGTGCCAGCGCTAAGGTGTTCAGAGATTCACCCCTCCACTTT. Translating gives CASAKVFRDSPLHF.

The gene calls are TRBV12-3 or TRBV12-4 and TRBJ2-5, with D perhaps TRBD1 (6 bases). The CDR3 runs to 14 residues. Trimming took 7 bases from V and 1 from J, leaving 13 bases between them. The CDR3 loop is CASNNRQVQETQYF. In DNA form, the CDR3 reads TGTGCCAGCAATAACCGACAGGTCCAAGAGACCCAGTACTTC.

This clonotype came up once. At one end, the junction sequence differs from germline, possibly due to a read error. The chain joins TRBV5-1 to TRBJ1-3, with a tentative D call TRBD1 (6 bases). The CDR3 totals 16 residues. Germline V gene data show CDR1 as SGHRS and CDR2 as YFSETQ. CDR3 sequence: CASSQDPGGTGNTIYF. In nucleotides, the CDR3 is TGTGCCAGCAGCCAAGATCCTGGGGGCACTGGAAACACCATATATTTT.

Ten or more counts support this clonotype. The chain joins TRBV5-4 to TRBJ2-1; D ambiguous. The V and J ends lost 2 bases and 0 bases respectively, with 18 bases between them. This CDR3 has 18 residues. Per germline, CDR1 SGHNT and CDR2 YYREEE (reference sequence). The DNA for the CDR3 is TGTGCCAGCAGCTTTGGTGGCAGTAAAAGGGTCTCCTACAATGAGCAGTTCTTC. It specifies CASSFGGSKRVSYNEQFF.

This clonotype was observed many times. The chain is built from TRBV6-5 and TRBJ2-2, with 7 bases fitting TRBD2. Germline CDR1 reads MNHEY; CDR2 reads SVGAGI. The CDR3 consists of 16 residues. Losses at the gene ends were 4 bases for V and 0 bases for J; bases not matched to a gene: 5. Here the CDR3 DNA reads TGTGCCAGCAGTTCATCCACTAGCGCGAACACCGGGGAGCTGTTTTTT. Translated: CASSSSTSANTGELFF.

This clonotype has at least ten counts. The CDR3, as DNA: TGTGCCAGCAGCTCACTGTGGAGGGGTGAAGCTTTCTTT. Residues: CASSSLWRGEAFF. This chain uses TRBV7-9 with TRBJ1-1, with D possibly matching TRBD1 (5 bases). Trimming stripped 4 bases from V and 7 bases from J, with 13 bases between. The CDR3 extends over 13 amino acids. From germline, CDR1 is SEHNR and CDR2 FQNEAQ (reference sequence).

The CDR3 loop reads CAISESDRTQYF. The CDR3 DNA reads TGTGCCATCAGTGAGTCGGACAGGACCCAGTACTTC. The chain couples TRBV10-3 to TRBJ2-5; a possible D gene is TRBD1 (6 bases). Trimming shortened V by 0 bases and J by 7 bases, and 6 bases separated the two germline ends. The CDR3 is 12 amino acids. Germline lookup yields CDR1 ENHRY and CDR2 SYGVKD.

This clonotype was detected many times. The chain couples TRBV6-5 to TRBJ1-2; D not resolved. The CDR3 consists of 16 residues. Trimming cost V 9 bases and J 4 bases, with 24 bases left between them. Germline V lookup: CDR1 MNHEY, CDR2 SVGAGI. The CDR3 DNA follows: TGTGCCAGTACCCCCCGGTCCCTAGCTTATAGCTATGGCTACACCTTC. Its translation is CASTPRSLAYSYGYTF.